These 21 T cell receptor beta chains came from one sample sequenced in a study of cytomegalovirus exposure and HLA in healthy donors. The primer mix had 60 Vbeta and 13 Jbeta primers. Clones were read by immunoSEQ multiplex PCR, and TCRdb kept only the in-frame ones, dropping some. The table lists some 120,000 clones, about 78% of them singletons. Sequencing was done on a sample of PBMCs. These receptors were obtained from a man aged 50 or older in good health and CMV-seronegative.

This clone was detected only a few times. This chain uses TRBV5-1 with TRBJ2-3; D might be TRBD1 (5 bases). The CDR3 loop spans 14 amino acids. The germline V gene encodes CDR1 SGHRS and CDR2 YFSETQ. Trimming removed 0 bases at V and 6 bases at J, with 11 bases between. DNA for the CDR3: TGCGCCAGCAGCTTGGCCGACAGACGGGATACGCAGTATTTT. Its translation is CASSLADRRDTQYF.

The V and J genes are TRBV28 and TRBJ2-7; 12 positions agree with TRBD2. Germline lookup yields CDR1 MDHEN and CDR2 SYDVKM. The CDR3 loop spans 15 amino acids. Unmatched junction bases numbered 7, after V lost 6 bases and J lost 4 bases. Here the CDR3 reads CASSLPGLAGYEQYF. The CDR3 coding sequence is TGTGCCAGCAGCCTACCCGGACTAGCGGGATACGAGCAGTACTTC.

The DNA for the CDR3 is TGTGCCAGCAGCGTAGAGGCAGGACTAAGCTCCTACAATGAGCAGTTCTTC. Residues: CASSVEAGLSSYNEQFF. The chain employs TRBV9 and TRBJ2-1, with a weak D call TRBD2 (6 bases). V was cut by 0 bases and J by 0 bases, with 13 bases left in between. Germline V CDR1 and CDR2: SGDLS, YYNGEE. The CDR3 contains 17 residues.

The chain has TRBV6-5 and TRBJ2-7; 8 positions agree with TRBD1. Germline CDR1 and CDR2: MNHEY and SVGAGI. The CDR3 is 15 residues long. V gave up 2 bases and J gave up 4 bases; unmatched junction bases: 7. The CDR3 DNA sequence: TGTGCCAGCAGTTACGGGACAGGTGGGAAGTACGAGCAGTACTTC. Protein product: CASSYGTGGKYEQYF.

The V and J genes are TRBV28 and TRBJ1-1; 12 bases map to TRBD1. Germline values: CDR1 MDHEN, CDR2 SYDVKM. This CDR3 has 16 amino acids. V lost 0 bases to trimming and J lost 5 bases; unmatched junction nucleotides: 4. CDR3 amino acids: CASSLWGQGAGTEAFF. CDR3 nucleotides: TGTGCCAGCAGTTTATGGGGACAGGGGGCAGGGACTGAAGCTTTCTTT.

The chain links TRBV4-1 to TRBJ1-5; D remains unclear. The V gene lost 1 base and the J gene lost 0 bases, with 7 bases spanning the gap. The V gene's germline CDR1 is MGHRA and CDR2 YSYEKL. The CDR3 sequence is 15 residues long. The CDR3 spells CASSQGPYSNQPQHF. The CDR3 DNA sequence: TGCGCCAGCAGCCAAGGGCCGTATAGCAATCAGCCCCAGCATTTT.

The V and J genes are TRBV4-2 and TRBJ1-1, with 8 bases matching TRBD1. Trimming at V came to 1 base and at J to 3 bases, leaving 7 bases not matched to a gene. CDR1 and CDR2 (germline): LGHNA, YNFKEQ. There are 16 residues in the CDR3. CDR3 residues: CASSQGIQGADTEAFF. The CDR3 coding sequence is TGTGCCAGCAGCCAAGGAATTCAGGGGGCTGACACTGAAGCTTTCTTT.

The chain uses TRBV5-1 and TRBJ2-5; D may be TRBD2 (5 bases). The V end lost 3 bases, the J end lost 7 bases, and 16 bases lay between the germline ends. CDR3 length: 14 amino acids. Germline values: CDR1 SGHRS, CDR2 YFSETQ. CDR3: CASSSNWIRGTQYF. CDR3 DNA sequence: TGCGCCAGCAGCTCAAACTGGATACGGGGGACCCAGTACTTC. Together with reference TRBV5-1 and TRBJ2-5, the CDR3 gives the full variable domain: KAGVTQTPRYLIKTRGQQVTLSCSPISGHRSVSWYQQTPGQGLQFLFEYFSETQRNKGNFPGRFSGRQFSNSRSEMNVSTLELGDSALYLCASSSNWIRGTQYFGPGTRLLVL.

The chain recombines TRBV11-2 with TRBJ2-2; 9 bases match TRBD1. The CDR3 loop spans 16 amino acids. The germline V gene encodes CDR1 SGHAT and CDR2 FQNNGV. With 5 bases clipped from V and 0 bases from J, the junction kept 4 bases outside the gene matches. DNA of the CDR3: TGTGCCAGCAGCAACCGACAGGGGGCGAACACCGGGGAGCTGTTTTTT. Translated: CASSNRQGANTGELFF. Looking up the rest from reference TRBV11-2 and TRBJ2-2 gives the full variable domain: EAGVAQSPRYKIIEKRQSVAFWCNPISGHATLYWYQQILGQGPKLLIQFQNNGVVDDSQLPKDRFSAERLKGVDSTLKIQPAKLEDSAVYLCASSNRQGANTGELFFGEGSRLTVL.

The chain links TRBV29-1 to TRBJ2-5, with 7 bases identical to TRBD1. TRBJ2-7 matches the DNA end more closely, so the J call is doubtful. Germline CDR1 is SQVTM and CDR2 is ANQGSEA. The CDR3 sequence is 13 residues long. CDR3 loop: CSVERTGGYEQYF. CDR3 coding DNA: TGCAGCGTTGAAAGGACAGGAGGCTACGAGCAGTACTTC.

The CDR3 DNA sequence: TGTGCCAGCAGTGACCCACCGGGTGGAGGCTACACCTTC. Translated: CASSDPPGGGYTF. This chain links TRBV25-1 with TRBJ1-2; D not resolved. The germline V gene has CDR1 MGHDK and CDR2 SYGVNS. This CDR3 is built from 13 residues. Trimming cost V 3 bases and J 8 bases, with 13 bases left between them.

The chain employs TRBV6-6 and TRBJ2-2; 7 bases map to TRBD1. J gave up 2 bases and V 7 bases, and 10 bases lay outside the gene matches. The CDR3 totals 16 residues. Germline V gives CDR1 MNHNY, CDR2 SVGAGI (reference sequence). The CDR3: CASIIQGDINTGELFF. CDR3 DNA: TGTGCCAGCATAATCCAGGGGGATATTAACACCGGGGAGCTGTTTTTT.

The chain employs TRBV6-1 and TRBJ2-3; 10 bases match TRBD2. The trim removed 7 bases at V and 1 base at J, leaving 2 bases unmatched. The CDR3 has 14 amino acids. Germline lookup yields CDR1 MNHNS and CDR2 SASEGT. DNA for the CDR3: TGTGCCAGCAAAGGGACTAGCGGCACAGATACGCAGTATTTT. Translating it yields CASKGTSGTDTQYF.

V gene TRBV30 combines with J gene TRBJ2-2; 10 positions match TRBD2. The V gene end was trimmed by 4 bases and the J gene end by 4 bases; junction bases not matched to a gene: 6. The CDR3 is 15 residues long. Germline V gene data show CDR1 as GTSNPN and CDR2 as SVGIG (reference sequence). CDR3 region: CAWTSGRAGTGELFF. CDR3 sequence (DNA): TGTGCCTGGACAAGCGGGAGGGCGGGCACCGGGGAGCTGTTTTTT.

The V gene is TRBV19, the J gene TRBJ1-1; D ambiguous. The length of the CDR3 is 14 residues. Trimming took off 1 base at V and 0 bases at J, with 6 bases between the two ends. The germline gives CDR1 LNHDA, CDR2 SQIVND (reference sequence). The CDR3 spells CASSIGALNTEAFF. The CDR3 coding sequence is TGTGCCAGTAGTATAGGGGCATTGAACACTGAAGCTTTCTTT.

The V call is TRBV10-2, the J call TRBJ2-3, with D possibly being TRBD2 (7 bases). The CDR3 totals 14 residues. CDR1 WSHSY and CDR2 SAAADI come from the germline V gene. Trimming removed 8 bases from V and 6 bases from J, with 18 bases in between. CDR3 residues: CASLGASGDDTQYF. CDR3 coding DNA: TGCGCCAGCTTGGGGGCCAGCGGGGATGATACGCAGTATTTT.

The chain carries TRBV27 and TRBJ2-6, with a tentative D call TRBD2 (6 bases). From germline, CDR1 is MNHEY and CDR2 SMNVEV (reference sequence). V shed 6 bases and J shed 0 bases, with 15 bases lying between them. The CDR3 consists of 17 residues. In DNA, the CDR3 is TGTGCCAGCAGGCCCGGGACTTTAAGCTCTGGGGCCAACGTCCTGACTTTC. Translating it yields CASRPGTLSSGANVLTF.

V gene TRBV9 combines with J gene TRBJ1-2, with a tentative D call TRBD1 (6 bases). The V and J ends lost 1 base and 0 bases respectively, with 13 bases between them. The CDR3 length is 16 residues. Germline V CDR1 and CDR2: SGDLS, YYNGEE. CDR3 residues: CASSVRDTNPNYGYTF. As DNA, the CDR3 is TGTGCCAGCAGCGTACGGGACACGAATCCTAACTATGGCTACACCTTC.

The genes are TRBV2 and TRBJ2-7; TRBD1 is a possible D gene (5 bases). CDR3 size: 14 residues. CDR1 is SNHLY, CDR2 FYNNEI, per germline. V shed 6 bases and J shed 2 bases, with 14 bases lying between them. CDR3 protein: CASRVDIPAYEQYF. In DNA, the CDR3 is TGTGCCAGCAGAGTGGACATACCAGCCTACGAGCAGTACTTC.

The chain couples TRBV2 to TRBJ2-7; no clear D gene. The CDR3 extends over 12 amino acids. The germline gives CDR1 SNHLY, CDR2 FYNNEI. V dropped 8 bases and J dropped 3 bases, with 11 bases sitting between them. The CDR3 protein is CASSQASYEQYF. Here the CDR3 DNA reads TGTGCCAGCTCTCAGGCAAGCTACGAGCAGTACTTC. The entire variable domain, with the rest obtained from reference TRBV2 and TRBJ2-7, is as follows: EPEVTQTPSHQVTQMGQEVILRCVPISNHLYFYWYRQILGQKVEFLVSFYNNEISEKSEIFDDQFSVERPDGSNFTLKIRSTKLEDSAMYFCASSQASYEQYFGPGTRLTVT.

The rearrangement uses TRBV9 and TRBJ1-2; TRBD1 agrees at 7 bases. The CDR3 loop spans 17 amino acids. Germline CDR1 is SGDLS and CDR2 is YYNGEE. Losses at the gene ends were 3 bases for V and 7 bases for J; bases not matched to a gene: 18. The CDR3 bases are TGTGCCAGCAGCGCAACTGAACAGGGGAGGATTCAGGTTGGCTACACCTTC. This codes for CASSATEQGRIQVGYTF.